This entry concerns a single T cell receptor beta chain. These data originate in a study of shared clonotypes between healthy human individuals. Libraries were prepared by immunoSEQ multiplex PCR; TCRdb keeps only in-frame clonotypes and omits some of them. The table lists about 380,000 clones, approximately 96% of them singletons. This CDR3 region has 15 residues. The germline gives CDR1 SGHAT, CDR2 FQDESV (reference sequence). Deletions cut 5 bases from V and 2 bases from J, with 15 bases between. Pooled CD45RO+ cells and CCR7-negative CD45RA+ TemRA cells made up CD8 memory. The chain joins TRBV11-1 to TRBJ2-5; TRBD2 might be the D (6 bases). Sequenced: memory CD8+ T cells sorted from blood. The subset was: CD45RO+ cells pooled with CCR7-negative TemRA cells. This sequence originates from a man aged 30 to 45 in good health. In nucleotides, the CDR3 is TGTGCCAGCAGCCCCGACCGGGACTTACAAGAGACCCAGTACTTC. Translation: CASSPDRDLQETQYF.